This T cell receptor beta chain was identified during a study of T cell repertoires in cytomegalovirus infection. There are many counts of this clonotype. Antigen: not known. Trimming removed 1 base from V and 0 bases from J, with 10 bases in between. The CDR3 spans 16 residues. CDR1 SEHNR and CDR2 FQNEAQ come from the germline V gene (reference sequence). TCRdb processed the reads anew with MiXCR; each CDR3 protein has one entry. The sample contains around 440,000 distinct CDR3 sequences, 11% of which appear only once. General observations from the study: Carriers of CMV and the relevant HLA type were discriminated by public TCR beta frequency. Ex vivo responses were dominated by HLA-C-restricted CMV-specific TCR beta clonotypes.

The sample taken for sequencing was PBMCs. This clonotype originated in a human donor in good health (CMV status not recorded). Some clones in this sample may be carry-over from other donors' samples. V usage is TRBV7-9 and J usage is TRBJ2-1; D unresolved. The CDR3 DNA reads TGTGCCAGCAGCTTAGGGTACGGCAGCTCCTACAATGAGCAGTTCTTC. Protein product: CASSLGYGSSYNEQFF.